This is a list of T cell receptor beta chains from one sample in a study of radiation and T cells in renal cell carcinoma. Sequencing used immunoSEQ multiplex PCR; TCRdb keeps in-frame clones, though not all of them. The profile covers 100,000 to 150,000 clones, with 85% to 90% appearing a single time and approximately 6% taken by the ten largest. This specimen consisted of blood, obtained from a patient whose treatment included radiotherapy and nephrectomy. The receptors stem from a woman in her 70s with renal cell carcinoma. Each CDR3 is given with its conserved first and last residue.

J gene,V gene,CDR3 protein
TRBJ1-5,TRBV2,CASTGVSNQPQHF
TRBJ2-5,TRBV28,CASSSGDRERETQYF
TRBJ2-5,TRBV6-5,CASRRGQGVGETQYF
TRBJ1-1,TRBV6-5,CACSTGGRAEAFF
TRBJ2-3,TRBV6-1,CASSEGQAVGTDTQYF
TRBJ2-6,TRBV19,CASSRHPGQGSGANVLTF
TRBJ1-3,TRBV4-3,CASSQGQPYSGNTIYF
TRBJ2-7,TRBV7-2,CASSFPMTGVSYEQYF
TRBJ2-5,TRBV6-6,CASRPWAVQETQYF
TRBJ1-1,TRBV5-1,CASSFNSDTEAFF
TRBJ2-5,TRBV4-2,CASSQDLRGVQETQYF
TRBJ2-5,TRBV5-1,CASSVGTGGKETQYF
TRBJ1-1,TRBV5-8,CASSTGVRQNTEAFF
TRBJ1-1,TRBV12-1,CASSFLTGTGFGVYMAFF
TRBJ1-5,TRBV30,CAWSDGGSQPQHF
TRBJ2-2,TRBV19,CASSFRTSGELFF
TRBJ2-1,TRBV28,CASSWDRGPGSEQFF
TRBJ1-1,TRBV19,CASNEGKGTEAFF
TRBJ2-1,TRBV11-3,CASGLTPGINEQFF
TRBJ2-2,TRBV6-5,CASRGGELFF
TRBJ1-5,TRBV9,CASSKRTFGQPQHF
TRBJ2-7,TRBV5-1,CASSWTVTSYEQYF
TRBJ2-7,TRBV6-5,CASSIRLAGTYEQYF
TRBJ1-1,TRBV27,CASSLNGNTEAFF
TRBJ2-2,TRBV7-2,CASSLAGGATGELFF
TRBJ2-7,TRBV4-1,CASSQARERYEQYF
TRBJ2-1,TRBV5-1,CASSSQGQYNEQFF
TRBJ1-5,TRBV25-1,CASSEWGQGANNQPQHF
TRBJ1-1,TRBV28,CASSSLGGPAFF
TRBJ1-2,TRBV5-1,CASSLGQELYYGYTF
TRBJ1-1,TRBV5-4,CASSLGQTSEAFF
TRBJ2-7,TRBV7-2,CASSLDRGQGEQYF
TRBJ2-7,TRBV5-1,CASAQGPGSYEQYF
TRBJ2-1,TRBV19,CASSRSSEQFF
TRBJ2-3,TRBV6-5,CASRETGGTDTQYF
TRBJ2-5,TRBV5-1,CASSFNQETQYF
TRBJ2-1,TRBV5-1,CASSSLFEGVHEQFF
TRBJ2-7,TRBV19,CASRLAGKSSYEQYF
TRBJ2-7,TRBV15,CATSRDLSYEQYF
TRBJ2-3,TRBV6-4,CASSGESGDTQYF
TRBJ2-1,TRBV7-2,CASSPYNEQFF